A selection of T cell receptor beta chains follows, all from one sample in a study of identical twins. MiXCR, applied by TCRdb to the 5' RACE reads, yields one record per CDR3 protein. The sample shows 200,000 to 300,000 distinct CDR3 sequences, roughly 10% of them seen only once. The sequenced sample consisted of memory T cells sorted from blood. These receptors all stem from a man aged 50 to 60 in good health. CDR3s include the opening cysteine and the closing phenylalanine or tryptophan. D genes are given only for firm matches. Size values are once, few and many counts, or a class for expanded clones, and some rows have none.

D: .; J: TRBJ1-1; V: TRBV4-3; size: many; CDR3: CASSHTRNTEAFF; DNA: TGCGCCAGCAGCCACACCAGGAACACTGAAGCTTTCTTT
D: .; J: TRBJ1-2; V: TRBV19; size: many; CDR3: CATPTRDGYTF; DNA: TGTGCCACCCCAACCAGGGATGGCTACACCTTC
D: .; J: TRBJ1-4; V: TRBV10-3; size: .; CDR3: CAISTRATNEKLFF; DNA: TGTGCCATCAGTACTAGGGCAACTAATGAAAAACTGTTTTTT
D: TRBD1; J: TRBJ1-5; V: TRBV18; size: .; CDR3: CASSRTGANGQPQHF; DNA: TGTGCCAGCTCGCGTACAGGGGCAAACGGTCAGCCCCAGCATTTT
D: .; J: TRBJ2-5; V: TRBV29-1; size: .; CDR3: CSVEWRGVETQYF; DNA: TGCAGCGTTGAATGGAGGGGAGTAGAGACCCAGTACTTC
D: .; J: TRBJ2-3; V: TRBV6-4; size: .; CDR3: CASSRETPSTDTQYF; DNA: TGTGCCAGCAGTCGCGAGACCCCCAGCACAGATACGCAGTATTTT
D: .; J: TRBJ2-7; V: TRBV28; size: few; CDR3: CASSLSQEQYF; DNA: TGTGCCAGCAGTTTATCTCAGGAGCAGTACTTC
D: .; J: TRBJ2-1; V: TRBV29-1; size: many; CDR3: CSGQDPGRYNEQFF; DNA: TGCAGCGGGCAAGACCCGGGTCGCTACAATGAGCAGTTCTTC
D: .; J: TRBJ2-4; V: TRBV20-1; size: few; CDR3: CSAALTGHLAKNIQYF; DNA: TGCAGTGCCGCTCTCACGGGACATCTAGCCAAAAACATTCAGTACTTC
D: .; J: TRBJ1-4; V: TRBV5-5; size: many; CDR3: CASSPLGSATNEKLFF; DNA: TGTGCCAGCAGCCCTCTCGGGAGTGCAACTAATGAAAAACTGTTTTTT
D: TRBD2; J: TRBJ2-7; V: TRBV5-1; size: many; CDR3: CASSTGTSRYEQYF; DNA: TGCGCCAGCAGCACGGGGACTAGCCGCTACGAGCAGTACTTC
D: .; J: TRBJ1-2; V: TRBV5-6; size: few; CDR3: CASSFRIRLVGKTNYGYTF; DNA: TGTGCCAGCAGCTTTCGGATCCGCCTAGTGGGGAAGACGAACTATGGCTACACCTTC
D: .; J: TRBJ1-5; V: TRBV20-1; size: .; CDR3: CSARRGDYQPQHF; DNA: TGCAGTGCTAGAAGGGGTGACTATCAGCCCCAGCATTTT
D: .; J: TRBJ2-2; V: TRBV5-1; size: many; CDR3: CASSFGGSNTGELFF; DNA: TGCGCCAGCAGCTTCGGAGGCTCGAACACCGGGGAGCTGTTTTTT
D: .; J: TRBJ2-2; V: TRBV7-2; size: few; CDR3: CASSPRGVGELFF; DNA: TGTGCCAGCAGCCCAAGGGGCGTCGGGGAGCTGTTTTTT
D: TRBD2; J: TRBJ2-7; V: TRBV4-1; size: many; CDR3: CASSRSDAGGYEQYF; DNA: TGCGCCAGCAGCCGGTCTGATGCGGGAGGGTACGAGCAGTACTTC
D: .; J: TRBJ2-1; V: TRBV9; size: many; CDR3: CASSPRPSPSSYNEQFF; DNA: TGTGCCAGCAGCCCCCGCCCCAGCCCAAGCTCCTACAATGAGCAGTTCTTC
D: .; J: TRBJ2-3; V: TRBV3-1; size: many; CDR3: CASSTTSTDTQYF; DNA: TGTGCCAGCAGCACCACTAGCACAGATACGCAGTATTTT
D: .; J: TRBJ2-7; V: TRBV11-2; size: few; CDR3: CASSLDMIYEQYF; DNA: TGTGCCAGCAGCTTAGACATGATCTACGAGCAGTACTTC
D: .; J: TRBJ2-1; V: TRBV25-1; size: few; CDR3: CASSESLEPMKQFF; DNA: TGTGCCAGCAGTGAATCCCTAGAACCAATGAAGCAGTTCTTC
D: TRBD2; J: TRBJ2-2; V: TRBV4-2; size: many; CDR3: CASSRSGGTNTGELFF; DNA: TGTGCCAGCAGCCGTAGCGGGGGGACGAACACCGGGGAGCTGTTTTTT
D: .; J: TRBJ2-5; V: TRBV7-6; size: few; CDR3: CASSPGLLSQETQYF; DNA: TGTGCCAGCAGCCCGGGGCTCCTCTCCCAAGAGACCCAGTACTTC
D: .; J: TRBJ2-1; V: TRBV7-2; size: many; CDR3: CASRWTGMDEQFF; DNA: TGTGCCAGCAGATGGACCGGGATGGATGAGCAGTTCTTC
D: TRBD1; J: TRBJ2-1; V: TRBV2; size: .; CDR3: CASRTGTGSNEQFF; DNA: TGTGCCAGCAGGACCGGGACAGGATCCAATGAGCAGTTCTTC
D: .; J: TRBJ1-2; V: TRBV12-3/TRBV12-4; size: many; CDR3: CASSLGSINYGYTF; DNA: TGTGCCAGCAGTTTAGGCAGCATTAACTATGGCTACACCTTC
D: .; J: TRBJ1-1; V: TRBV4-3; size: many; CDR3: CASSLSGLTNTEAFF; DNA: TGCGCCAGCAGCCTATCGGGACTCACGAACACTGAAGCTTTCTTT
D: TRBD1; J: TRBJ2-3; V: TRBV12-3/TRBV12-4; size: .; CDR3: CASRPHRGLTDTQYF; DNA: TGTGCCAGCAGACCCCACAGGGGGCTTACAGATACGCAGTATTTT